This T cell receptor (beta chain) was sequenced in a study of monozygotic twins with inflammatory bowel disease. Regarding the study as a whole: The co-twins with IBD showed lower TCRbeta diversity (inverse Simpson) than their healthy siblings. Among T cells, the various subtypes were not distinguishable.

Germline values: CDR1 SGDLS, CDR2 YYNGEE. The CDR3 consists of 18 residues. On this clonotype: The antigen is unknown.

TCRdb reprocessed the 5' RACE reads; each CDR3 protein has one entry and no DNA is given. The sample has under 200,000 distinct CDR3 sequences, and its top ten clones hold approximately 3%. This sequence was found in a human donor with ulcerative colitis or Crohn's disease, or a healthy co-twin of an affected twin (not recorded which). The specimen was blood. The rearrangement links TRBV9 to TRBJ2-3; the TCRdb call, TRBD2, lacks DNA for checking. The CDR3 is CASSVVPIGVAGTDTQYF.